Described below is a single TCR beta chain sequence and its context. Produced via immunoSEQ multiplex PCR; TCRdb's table is partial and in-frame only. The sample has approximately 150,000 clones; 80% to 95% are singletons. The source of the sample is a study of control samples from healthy donors and cancer patients. This CDR3 has 14 residues. CDR1 and CDR2 (germline): ENHRY, SYGVKD. Trimming pared 3 bases from V and 2 bases from J, leaving 9 bases between. The rearrangement uses TRBV10-3 and TRBJ2-3; D remains unclear. Sequenced material: blood. The clonotype comes from a man under 40 in good health. CDR3 residues: CAISDPAATDTQYF. The DNA for the CDR3 is TGTGCCATCAGTGATCCGGCGGCCACAGATACGCAGTATTTT.